What follows are 25 T cell receptor beta chains derived from one specimen sequenced in a study of radiotherapy plus CTLA-4 blockade in lung cancer. The protocol was immunoSEQ multiplex PCR, while the TCRdb copy is restricted to in-frame clones and leaves out a portion. The sample holds 65,000 to 70,000 clones, around 79% seen once. Here the sequenced sample was peripheral blood, taken from a patient treated with radiotherapy plus ipilimumab. These receptors all stem from a human donor with non-small cell lung cancer who had a complete response to radiotherapy plus ipilimumab.

The rearrangement joins TRBV10-2 to TRBJ2-2; 9 bases map to TRBD2. Germline trimming cut 8 bases from V and 6 bases from J; bases unmatched to any gene: 4. The CDR3 totals 13 residues. Germline CDR1 WSHSY, CDR2 SAAADI. CDR3 residues: CASGREGPGELFF. CDR3 nucleotide sequence: TGCGCCAGCGGGCGGGAGGGGCCCGGGGAGCTGTTTTTT.

Worth noting for this clone: Other DNA sequences within the sample encode an identical CDR3. The chain combines TRBV10-3 with TRBJ2-7; D call uncertain. The V end was cut by 4 bases, the J end by 1 base, with 5 bases between. CDR3 length: 12 amino acids. Germline V CDR1 and CDR2: ENHRY, SYGVKD. The DNA of the CDR3 is TGTGCCATCAGTGCCGAGTCCTACGAGCAGTACGTC. It yields the protein CAISAESYEQYV.

The chain couples TRBV6-5 to TRBJ1-5; D is ambiguous. The ends were cut back, 0 bases at V and 4 bases at J, with 13 bases in the middle. Germline-derived CDR1 and CDR2 are MNHEY and SVGAGI. This CDR3 has 16 residues. The CDR3 DNA reads TGTGCCAGCAGTTACTCGAGAGCTGCCGGAAATCAGCCCCAGCATTTT. Its protein is CASSYSRAAGNQPQHF.

This chain links TRBV2 with TRBJ1-3; TRBD1 matches 9 bases. This CDR3 contains 14 residues. CDR1 SNHLY and CDR2 FYNNEI come from the germline V gene. V gave up 6 bases and J gave up 4 bases; unmatched junction bases: 4. The CDR3 reads CASSATGGGNTIYF. The CDR3 DNA reads as TGTGCCAGCAGCGCCACAGGGGGCGGAAACACCATATATTTT.

The chain is built from TRBV5-4 and TRBJ2-7; 12 positions agree with TRBD2. CDR1 is SGHNT, CDR2 YYREEE, per germline (reference sequence). The CDR3 loop spans 13 amino acids. V lost 4 bases to trimming and J lost 11 bases; unmatched junction nucleotides: 7. The CDR3 bases are TGTGCCAGCAGCCGTCTTGCTAGCGGGGGGGAGTACTTC. It yields the protein CASSRLASGGEYF.

The chain recombines TRBV10-2 with TRBJ2-5; 8 bases are a match to TRBD1. With V trimmed by 6 bases and J by 4 bases, 7 bases remained unmatched. CDR1 is WSHSY and CDR2 is SAAADI in the germline V gene. This CDR3 is 14 amino acids long. CDR3 sequence (DNA): TGCGCCAGCAGCGAAACTGGACAGGGAGAGACCCAGTACTTC. Translating gives CASSETGQGETQYF.

V usage is TRBV28 and J usage is TRBJ2-7, with a possible D match to TRBD1 (7 bases). The CDR3 has 15 amino acids. The germline V gene has CDR1 MDHEN and CDR2 SYDVKM. V lost 2 bases and J lost 7, with 18 bases in between. The CDR3 loop reads CASSLRQGVRGEQYV. The CDR3 DNA is TGTGCCAGCAGTTTAAGACAGGGAGTCCGGGGGGAGCAGTACGTC.

This clone turned up a few times. The chain uses TRBV10-3 and TRBJ2-7; 13 nucleotides align to TRBD2. This CDR3 has 14 amino acids. Germline CDR1 is ENHRY and CDR2 is SYGVKD. J was trimmed by 3 bases and V by 6 bases; bases with no gene match: 2. The CDR3 region is CAIRGTSGDYEQYF. For the CDR3, the DNA is TGTGCCATCAGGGGGACTAGCGGGGACTACGAGCAGTACTTC.

The chain links TRBV7-2 to TRBJ1-1; D is uncertain. The CDR3 is made up of 14 amino acids. Per germline, CDR1 SGHTA and CDR2 FQGNSA. Trimming shortened V by 5 bases and J by 1 base, and 11 bases separated the two germline ends. The CDR3 DNA reads TGTGCCAGCAGCCCCGGACTGAGGAACACTGAAGCTTTCTTT. It is translated as CASSPGLRNTEAFF.

Only one count was recorded for this clone. The V gene is TRBV5-1, the J gene TRBJ1-1; D is unresolved. Germline CDR1 and CDR2: SGHRS and YFSETQ. The CDR3 has 14 amino acids. The V end was cut by 1 base, the J end by 2 bases, with 9 bases between. The CDR3 loop reads CASSLLEVNTEAFF. CDR3 bases: TGCGCCAGCAGCTTGCTGGAGGTAAACACTGAAGCTTTCTTT.

The chain joins TRBV5-1 to TRBJ1-1; 10 nucleotides align to TRBD1. The CDR3 covers 14 residues. V trimming: 4 bases; J trimming: 4 bases; junction bases outside the gene matches: 4. Germline values: CDR1 SGHRS, CDR2 YFSETQ. The CDR3 DNA reads TGCGCCAGCAGCGCGGACAGGGGGGGCACTGAAGCTTTCTTT. Its protein product is CASSADRGGTEAFF.

This clone appeared once. The J gene is TRBJ1-2, the V gene TRBV18, with 9 bases identical to TRBD1. V was clipped by 6 bases and J by 3 bases; unmatched bases: 5. CDR1 and CDR2 from the germline V gene are KGHSH and LQKENI. The CDR3 consists of 14 residues. The CDR3 DNA sequence: TGTGCCAGCTCTCCCCGGGACAGGGACTATGGCTACACCTTC. Translation: CASSPRDRDYGYTF.

This rearrangement joins TRBV15 to TRBJ2-1, with 8 positions matching TRBD1. V dropped 0 bases and J dropped 3; count of bases not matched to a gene: 7. The length of the CDR3 is 17 residues. Per germline, CDR1 LNHNV and CDR2 YYDKDF (reference sequence). The CDR3 region is CATSRDRGTGNYNEQFF. For the CDR3, the DNA is TGTGCCACCAGCAGAGATAGGGGGACAGGCAACTACAATGAGCAGTTCTTC.

V and J are TRBV30 and TRBJ2-5, with 9 nucleotides matching TRBD1. The germline gives CDR1 GTSNPN, CDR2 SVGIG (reference sequence). This CDR3 is 13 amino acids long. Trimming cost V 5 bases and J 5 bases; bases outside gene matches: 6. CDR3 bases: TGTGCCTGGGGACGACAGGGGGTCGAGACCCAGTACTTC. Translating gives CAWGRQGVETQYF.

V is TRBV18 and J is TRBJ2-1; 15 positions match TRBD2. J lost 6 bases, V lost 3 bases, and 6 bases had no gene match. Per the germline V gene, CDR1 is KGHSH and CDR2 is LQKENI. This CDR3 has 17 residues. CDR3 in DNA: TGTGCCAGCTCACCGGGACTAGCGGGAGGTAGTGTCAATGAGCAGTTCTTC. Its protein product is CASSPGLAGGSVNEQFF.

This clone was recorded once. This rearrangement joins TRBV20-1 to TRBJ1-1; D perhaps matches TRBD1 (5 bases). The length of the CDR3 is 11 residues. The V gene's germline CDR1 is DFQATT and CDR2 SNEGSKA (reference sequence). The V gene lost 6 bases and the J gene lost 1 base, with 6 bases spanning the gap. CDR3 residues: CSAQGNTEAFF. The CDR3 DNA reads as TGCAGTGCCCAGGGGAACACTGAAGCTTTCTTT.

The V call is TRBV4-1, the J call TRBJ2-3, with TRBD1 as a possible D gene (6 bases). This CDR3 is 13 amino acids long. Trimming cost V 6 bases and J 1 base, with 8 bases left between them. Germline V lookup: CDR1 MGHRA, CDR2 YSYEKL. CDR3 DNA sequence: TGCGCCAGCAGACAGGGACGCACAGATACGCAGTATTTT. Its translation: CASRQGRTDTQYF.

This rearrangement joins TRBV7-2 to TRBJ2-1; maybe TRBD2 (5 bases). The CDR3 length is 14 residues. Trimming pared 5 bases from V and 7 bases from J, leaving 15 bases between. Germline assignment: CDR1 SGHTA and CDR2 FQGNSA. Written as DNA, the CDR3 is TGTGCCAGCAGCCCGCCCCCGGGAAGGAATGAGCAGTTCTTC. This gives the protein CASSPPPGRNEQFF.

This chain joins TRBV30 and TRBJ2-3; 11 bases fit TRBD2. CDR3 size: 14 residues. Germline-derived CDR1 and CDR2 are GTSNPN and SVGIG (reference sequence). This CDR3 reads CALRLAGITDTQYF. The CDR3 DNA follows: TGTGCTTTGAGACTAGCGGGAATCACAGATACGCAGTATTTT.

This clone has just one count. V usage is TRBV15 and J usage is TRBJ2-7; the D gene is possibly TRBD2 (6 bases). The CDR3 is made up of 15 amino acids. Germline V CDR1 and CDR2: LNHNV, YYDKDF (reference sequence). V was trimmed by 3 bases and J by 2 bases, leaving 14 bases between them. CDR3 coding DNA: TGTGCCACCAGCAGTGGAGGGATCCTCCCCTACGAGCAGTACGTC. It translates to CATSSGGILPYEQYV.

V usage is TRBV9 and J usage is TRBJ2-2; D is unclear. The V gene lost 4 bases and the J gene lost 6 bases, with 7 bases spanning the gap. The CDR3 length is 12 residues. Germline CDR1 SGDLS, CDR2 YYNGEE. The CDR3 spells CASSRGSGELFF. The CDR3, as DNA: TGTGCCAGCAGCCGTGGGTCCGGGGAGCTGTTTTTT.

This chain links TRBV11-2 with TRBJ1-2, with D uncertain. The germline V gene has CDR1 SGHAT and CDR2 FQNNGV. CDR3 length: 16 residues. V lost 0 bases, J lost 2 bases, and 13 bases lay in between. CDR3 sequence: CASSLDPGIGNYGYTF. DNA of the CDR3: TGTGCCAGCAGCTTAGATCCCGGGATAGGGAACTATGGCTACACCTTC.

The V and J genes are TRBV5-8 and TRBJ2-2; 12 bases fit TRBD2. CDR3 length: 18 amino acids. From germline, CDR1 is SGHTS and CDR2 YDEGEE. V was clipped by 5 bases and J by 4 bases; unmatched bases: 12. CDR3 sequence: CASSRGLAGTRGTGELFF. The DNA of the CDR3 is TGTGCCAGCAGTCGAGGACTAGCGGGGACCCGGGGCACCGGGGAGCTGTTTTTT.

The chain combines TRBV29-1 with TRBJ2-3, with TRBD1 matching 10 bases. V dropped 4 bases and J dropped 2; count of bases not matched to a gene: 6. CDR1 SQVTM and CDR2 ANQGSEA come from the germline V gene. This CDR3 region has 15 residues. This chain's CDR3 is CSVGVDRGHTDTQYF. CDR3 nucleotides: TGCAGCGTTGGAGTAGACAGGGGGCACACAGATACGCAGTATTTT.

The chain couples TRBV5-1 to TRBJ2-5, with 8 bases lining up with TRBD1. Trimming cost V 4 bases and J 5 bases; bases outside gene matches: 7. From germline, CDR1 is SGHRS and CDR2 YFSETQ. This CDR3 has 14 residues. CDR3 DNA sequence: TGCGCCAGCAGCACCCAGGGGGCGCGGGAGACCCAGTACTTC. Protein sequence: CASSTQGARETQYF.